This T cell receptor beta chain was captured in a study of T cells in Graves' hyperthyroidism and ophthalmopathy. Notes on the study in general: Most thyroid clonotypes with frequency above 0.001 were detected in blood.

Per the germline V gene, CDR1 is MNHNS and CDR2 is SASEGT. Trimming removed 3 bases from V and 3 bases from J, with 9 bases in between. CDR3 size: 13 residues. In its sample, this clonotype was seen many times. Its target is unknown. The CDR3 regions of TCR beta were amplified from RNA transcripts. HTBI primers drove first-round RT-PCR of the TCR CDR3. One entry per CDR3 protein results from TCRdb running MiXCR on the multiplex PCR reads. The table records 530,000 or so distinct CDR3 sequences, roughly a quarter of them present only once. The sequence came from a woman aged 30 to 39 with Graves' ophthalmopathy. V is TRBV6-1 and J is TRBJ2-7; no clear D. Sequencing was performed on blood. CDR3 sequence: CASSDQIYYEQYF. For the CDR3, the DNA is TGTGCCAGCAGTGATCAGATTTACTACGAGCAGTACTTC.